This entry features one T cell receptor beta chain sequence. Its cognate antigen is unknown. Cultured CD4+ T cell DNA underwent sequencing with the Oncomine TCR Beta short-read assay. A single record per CDR3 protein comes from TCRdb applying MiXCR to the PCR reads. The table has some 10,000 distinct CDR3 sequences, 59% seen once; the top ten hold roughly 15%. The treatment here: roughly 10-day PBMC culture with coronavirus spike peptide pools or control peptides (ViraFEST assay). ViraFEST used peptide pools to expand antigen-specific T cells before TCR sequencing. Peptide pools at approximately 9.1 ug/ml and IL-2 at approximately 10 IU/ml were added to cultures of roughly 2.2 million PBMCs per well. CD4+ T cells were isolated by negative selection after around 11 days of culture. This sample was included in a study of vaccination and CD4 T cells after COVID-19. The origin of this receptor is a human donor who had recovered from COVID-19. What was sequenced was CD4+ T cells from blood, cultured in vitro.

CDR3 protein: CASSFLGSPLHF. CDR3 coding DNA: TGTGCCAGCAGTTTTTTGGGTTCACCCCTCCACTTT. This chain uses TRBV27 with TRBJ1-6; no clear D gene. Germline CDR1 is MNHEY and CDR2 is SMNVEV (reference sequence). There are 12 residues in the CDR3. Trimming stripped 3 bases from V and 9 bases from J, with 6 bases between.